This T cell receptor (beta chain) was sequenced in a study of shared clonotypes between healthy human individuals. Regarding the study as a whole: Naive subsets tended to show greater estimated richness than memory subsets.

Method: immunoSEQ multiplex PCR; TCRdb's copy keeps in-frame clones and lacks some. The sample consists of a few hundred thousand clones, 50% to 80% of them appearing once. V shed 1 base, J shed 1 base, and the junction held 7 bases outside the gene matches. CDR1 is SGHDT and CDR2 is YYEEEE in the germline V gene. This CDR3 contains 16 residues. HIV-negative, healthy adults without recent acute infections or vaccinations were the donors. All donors were Caucasian adults living in Nashville, Tennessee. CD4+ cell separation produced CD45RA+ naive and CD45RA-negative memory subsets. On this clone: Its antigen remains unknown.

The V gene is TRBV5-6, the J gene TRBJ2-5, with TRBD1 matching 7 bases. The sequence derives from a man younger than 45 in good health. The sequencing input was memory CD4+ T cells sorted from blood. Subset here: CD45RA-negative fraction. The CDR3 nucleotides are TGTGCCAGCAGCTTGTTCACAGGGGCTCCCCAAGAGACCCAGTACTTC. Encoded protein: CASSLFTGAPQETQYF.